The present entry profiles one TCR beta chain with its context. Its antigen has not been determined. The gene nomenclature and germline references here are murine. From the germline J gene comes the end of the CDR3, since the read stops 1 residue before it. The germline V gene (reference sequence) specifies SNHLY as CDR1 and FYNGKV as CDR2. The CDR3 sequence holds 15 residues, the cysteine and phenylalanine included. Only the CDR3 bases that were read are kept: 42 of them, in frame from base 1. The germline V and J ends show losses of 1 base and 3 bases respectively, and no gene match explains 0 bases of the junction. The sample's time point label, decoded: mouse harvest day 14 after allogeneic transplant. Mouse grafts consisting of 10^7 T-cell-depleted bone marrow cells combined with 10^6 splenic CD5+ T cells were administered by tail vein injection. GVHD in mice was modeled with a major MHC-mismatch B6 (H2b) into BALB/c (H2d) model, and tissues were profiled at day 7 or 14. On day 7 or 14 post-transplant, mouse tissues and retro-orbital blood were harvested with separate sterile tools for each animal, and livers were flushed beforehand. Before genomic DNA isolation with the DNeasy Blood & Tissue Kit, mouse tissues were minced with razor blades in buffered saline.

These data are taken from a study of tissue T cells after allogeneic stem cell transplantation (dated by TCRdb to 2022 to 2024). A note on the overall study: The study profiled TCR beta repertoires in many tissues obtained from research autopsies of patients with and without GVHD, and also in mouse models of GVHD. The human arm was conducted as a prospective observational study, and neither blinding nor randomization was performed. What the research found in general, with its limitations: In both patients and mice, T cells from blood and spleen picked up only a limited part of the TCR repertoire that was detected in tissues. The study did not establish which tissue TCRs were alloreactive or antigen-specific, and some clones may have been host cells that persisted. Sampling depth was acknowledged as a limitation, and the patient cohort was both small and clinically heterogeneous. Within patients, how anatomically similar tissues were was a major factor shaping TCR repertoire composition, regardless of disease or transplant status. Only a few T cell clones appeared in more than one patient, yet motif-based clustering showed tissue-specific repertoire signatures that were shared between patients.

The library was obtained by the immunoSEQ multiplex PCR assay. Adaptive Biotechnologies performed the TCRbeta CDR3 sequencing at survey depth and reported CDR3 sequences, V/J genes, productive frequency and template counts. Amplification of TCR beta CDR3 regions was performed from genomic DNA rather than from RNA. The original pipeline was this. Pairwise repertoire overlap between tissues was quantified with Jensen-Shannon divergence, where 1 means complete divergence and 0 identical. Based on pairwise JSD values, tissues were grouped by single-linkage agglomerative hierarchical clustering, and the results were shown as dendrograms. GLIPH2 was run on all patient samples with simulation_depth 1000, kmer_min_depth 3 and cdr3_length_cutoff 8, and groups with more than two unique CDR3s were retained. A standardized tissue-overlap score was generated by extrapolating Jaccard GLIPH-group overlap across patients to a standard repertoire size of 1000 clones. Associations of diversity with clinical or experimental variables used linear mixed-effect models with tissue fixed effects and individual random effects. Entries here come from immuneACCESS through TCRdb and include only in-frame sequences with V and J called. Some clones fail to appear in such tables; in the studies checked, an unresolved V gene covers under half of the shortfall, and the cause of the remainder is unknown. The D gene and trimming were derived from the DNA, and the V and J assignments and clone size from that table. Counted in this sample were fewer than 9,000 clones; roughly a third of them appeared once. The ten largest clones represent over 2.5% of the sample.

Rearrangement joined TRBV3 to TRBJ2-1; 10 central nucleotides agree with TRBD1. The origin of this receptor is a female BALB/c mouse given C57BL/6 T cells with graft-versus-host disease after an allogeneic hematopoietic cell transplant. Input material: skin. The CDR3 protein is CASSLGQGAYAEQFF. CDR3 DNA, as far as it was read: TGTGCCAGCAGCTTAGGACAGGGGGCCTATGCTGAGCAGTTC.